This T cell receptor beta chain is from a study of CXCR3-negative and CXCR3-positive naive CD8 T cells (dated by TCRdb to between 2018 and 2021). In the study overall: Roughly 150 million TRB reads were obtained in total, roughly 1.5 +/- 0.3 million reads per library. The diversity and physicochemical repertoire analyses included eleven to twelve donors pooled from two independent experiments. TRBV-TRBJ cluster analysis included naive subsets from about 5 donors and memory cells from 3 donors.

Comment on this clonotype: Its antigen remains undetermined.

Each CD8+ T cell subset was flow-sorted in triplicate, and some 310,000 cells per subset were placed directly into RLT lysis buffer. To exclude memory contaminants, naive CD8+ T cells were stringently defined as CD45RO-CCR7+CD27+CD95-. Peripheral blood mononuclear cells were isolated from buffy coats using standard density gradient centrifugation. Naive CXCR3-negative and CXCR3-positive CD8+ T cells were flow-sorted using a FACSAria III. An RNeasy Mini Kit was used to extract total RNA from the sorted cells. The full study reports these points: Surface CD5, linked to self-reactivity in mice, was comparable between naive subsets; TCR interaction strength was therefore also inferred from TRB CDR3 physicochemical properties. CXCR3 expression partially decreased after cryopreservation, so most assays used freshly isolated PBMCs. Compared with CXCR3-negative naive cells, CXCR3-positive naive cells had TRB CDR3s with higher hydrophobicity (lower Kidera factor 4), lower energy, and higher strength and volume indices. Both naive subsets had comparably high repertoire diversity, while memory CD8+ T cells had much lower repertoire diversity. Naive CXCR3-negative and CXCR3-positive cells from the same donor showed similar TRBV-TRBJ usage, whereas memory cells showed distinct patterns.

Sequencer: NextSeq 550. The Human TCR Profiling Kit (MiLaboratory) was used to prepare UMI-labeled 5' RACE TRB cDNA libraries. The full amount of extracted RNA was used for cDNA synthesis, and the full amount of resulting cDNA was used for PCR amplification. Libraries were prepared in parallel with an identical number of PCR cycles. The study's own analysis went as follows. MIGEC and MiXCR extracted about 50,000 +/- 10,000 unique UMI-labeled TRB cDNA molecules per library, requiring at least two reads per UMI. On average, each library contained roughly 40,000 +/- 10,000 functional in-frame TRB CDR3 nucleotide clonotypes without stop codons. After each sample was downsampled to 5000 UMI-labeled TRB molecules, VDJtools was used to calculate diversity metrics such as normalized Shannon-Wiener and Chao1. VDJtools was used to calculate clonotype-size-weighted physicochemical properties of the central five CDR3 residues, namely interaction energy, strength, volume and Kidera factor 4. TCRdb reprocessed the sequencing reads and holds a single record per CDR3 protein sequence, with no DNA. None of the V and J calls come from the authors' own analysis; TCRdb made them. The table for this sample records roughly 86,000 distinct CDR3 sequences. Clones ranked in the top ten supply approximately 0.99% of the sample.

The specimen was naive CXCR3- CD8+ T cells from blood. The cell subset or site label here, explained by the study, means: CD45RO-CCR7+CD27+CD95- naive CD8+ T cells lacking CXCR3 (TNR3-). This TCR was sampled from a human donor in good health. Some clones in this sample may be carry-over from other donors' samples.

The CDR3 region has the sequence CASKLGQNYGYTF. The chain is assembled from TRBV27 and TRBJ1-2. The CDR3 runs 13 residues from the cysteine to the phenylalanine. No DNA is listed. CDR1 and CDR2 were assigned from the germline V gene (reference sequence) as MNHEY and SMNVEV.